These T cell receptor beta chains were read from a single sample in a study of OX40 agonist ivuxolimab in advanced cancers. The repertoire was sequenced with immunoSEQ multiplex PCR; TCRdb's copy has only in-frame clones and lacks some. The table includes roughly 70,000 clones, roughly 87% detected once. Sequences were derived from CD4+ or CD8+ T cells sorted from blood, sampled in a trial of the OX40 agonist ivuxolimab. The receptors originated from an adult with an advanced solid tumor such as melanoma, head and neck, liver or kidney cancer. Each CDR3 is given with its conserved first and last residue. The D gene is left open where the match is weak. The listing skips clone size in some rows; elsewhere it reads once, few, many or a size class.

V gene	clone size	D gene	J gene	CDR3 DNA	CDR3 protein
TRBV2	once	.	TRBJ2-7	TGTGCCAGCCAACCTGGTAGGGGGAGGGTCGAGCAGTACTTC	CASQPGRGRVEQYF
TRBV10-3	.	.	TRBJ1-2	TGTGCCATCAGTGATTGGGACGGAGCTAACTATGGCTACACCTTC	CAISDWDGANYGYTF
TRBV6-4	.	TRBD1	TRBJ2-4	TGTGCCAGCAGTCCCGGGACAGGGGGTAGCATTCAGTACTTC	CASSPGTGGSIQYF
TRBV21-1	.	.	TRBJ2-7	TGTGCCAGCAAGAGGGGGGACGGCTACGAGCAGTACTTC	CASKRGDGYEQYF
TRBV29-1	.	.	TRBJ1-4	TGCAGCGGAAAAACTGGACCCCGGGAGGAAAAACTGTTTTTT	CSGKTGPREEKLFF
TRBV2	few	.	TRBJ1-4	TGTGCCAGCACAGGGACATTCGCAACTAATGAAAAACTGTTTTTT	CASTGTFATNEKLFF
TRBV11-2	.	TRBD1	TRBJ1-5	TGTGCCAGCAGCAAATTCGGCCGGGACAGTGGCAATCAGCCCCAGCATTTT	CASSKFGRDSGNQPQHF
TRBV7-2	.	.	TRBJ2-1	TGTGCCAGCAGCTTATTTATGGCCAATGAGCAGTTCTTC	CASSLFMANEQFF
TRBV28	.	.	TRBJ2-7	TGTGCCAGCAGTTTATCCGCCCCAGGAACCTACGAGCAGTACTTC	CASSLSAPGTYEQYF
TRBV30	.	.	TRBJ1-6	TGTGCCTGGGGGACACAGGGTTCTTCACCCCTCCACTTT	CAWGTQGSSPLHF
TRBV19	few	.	TRBJ1-1	TGTGCCAGCGCCGGGACTCTGAACACTGAAGCTTTCTTT	CASAGTLNTEAFF
TRBV7-9	.	.	TRBJ2-1	TGTGCCAGCAGCTTAGAAGGGTCAGCCTACAATGAGCAGTTCTTC	CASSLEGSAYNEQFF
TRBV16	many	.	TRBJ2-2	TGTGCCAGCAGCCAATTCCGAGCTTCGAACACCGGGGAGCTGTTTTTT	CASSQFRASNTGELFF
TRBV28	.	TRBD1	TRBJ1-1	TGTGCCAGCAGTTCTCAGGGGGTGAACACTGAAGCTTTCTTT	CASSSQGVNTEAFF
TRBV7-2	.	TRBD1	TRBJ2-5	TGTGCCAGCAGCCTCTCGGGACAGGGAGAGACCCAGTACTTC	CASSLSGQGETQYF
TRBV6-6	.	TRBD1	TRBJ2-1	TGTGCCAGCATCCAGGGGGCGGGTGAGCAGTTCTTC	CASIQGAGEQFF
TRBV14	.	.	TRBJ1-3	TGTGCCAGCAGCCACAGACCTGGTGCCGGTGGAAACACCATATATTTT	CASSHRPGAGGNTIYF
TRBV7-3	few	.	TRBJ2-7	TGTGCCAGCAGCTTTGGGTTGGGAGCGGATTACGAGCAGTACTTC	CASSFGLGADYEQYF
TRBV28	once	TRBD1	TRBJ2-7	TGTGCCAGCAGTCCCCAGACAGGGCGTTCCTACGAGCAGTACTTC	CASSPQTGRSYEQYF
TRBV4-3	.	.	TRBJ2-1	TGCGCCAGCAGCCAAGAAACTTTGTATCTCGGAGGGAACAATGAGCAGTTCTTC	CASSQETLYLGGNNEQFF
TRBV6-1	.	.	TRBJ2-2	TGTGCCAGCAGCCGGGGTGACACCGGGGAGCTGTTTTTT	CASSRGDTGELFF
TRBV27	once	TRBD2	TRBJ2-3	TGTGCCAGCAGTAATCGACTAGCGGTGGGAGATACGCAGTATTTT	CASSNRLAVGDTQYF
TRBV5-1	.	TRBD1	TRBJ1-2	TGCGCCAGCAGCTGGAAACAGGGGGCGGGAAACTATGGCTACACCTTC	CASSWKQGAGNYGYTF
TRBV28	few	.	TRBJ1-1	TGTGCCAGCAATGGCTCGGGGCGCTTCCCGAACACTGAAGCTTTCTTT	CASNGSGRFPNTEAFF
TRBV15	.	.	TRBJ2-7	TGTGCCACCAGCAGAGACCGGGACCCGCCCGTCTACGAGCAGTACTTC	CATSRDRDPPVYEQYF
TRBV18	.	.	TRBJ2-1	TGTGCCAGCTCAAGACGGGAAACAGGCAATGAGCAGTTCTTC	CASSRRETGNEQFF
TRBV7-2	.	TRBD1	TRBJ1-3	TGTGCCAGCAGCCCCGGACAGGGAACAGGAAACACCATATATTTT	CASSPGQGTGNTIYF
TRBV11-3	.	.	TRBJ1-1	TGTGCCAGCAGCTCGAGGACAAACGACGGTGAAGCTTTCTTT	CASSSRTNDGEAFF
TRBV7-2	.	.	TRBJ2-7	TGTGCCAGCAGCTTCGACAATTCGGTCGAGCAGTACTTC	CASSFDNSVEQYF
TRBV29-1	.	.	TRBJ2-2	TGCAGCGTTGAATCCGGGTCGGGGACCGGGGAGCTGTTTTTT	CSVESGSGTGELFF
TRBV28	.	.	TRBJ2-3	TGTGCCTCAGGCGGGACCAAGGGGGCAGATACGCAGTATTTT	CASGGTKGADTQYF
TRBV19	few	.	TRBJ1-4	TGTGCCAGTAGAGATTGGCGGGATAATGAAAAACTGTTTTTT	CASRDWRDNEKLFF
TRBV10-3	once	.	TRBJ1-2	TGTGCCATCAGTGAGGCCCGGGTCATACTAACTTATGGCTACACCTTC	CAISEARVILTYGYTF
TRBV7-9	.	.	TRBJ2-7	TGTGCCAGCAGCACCGCCCTCGAGCCCTACGAGCAGTACTTC	CASSTALEPYEQYF
TRBV11-2	.	.	TRBJ1-2	TGTGCCAGCAGCTTTGAGTCCTTTAACTATGGCTACACCTTC	CASSFESFNYGYTF
TRBV7-3	.	.	TRBJ2-1	TGTGCCAGCAGCTTGAGTAGGGAGGTCCACAATGAGCAGTTCTTC	CASSLSREVHNEQFF
TRBV28	.	.	TRBJ2-7	TGTGCCAGCAGTTCCGGACAGAACCCCTACGAGCAGTACTTC	CASSSGQNPYEQYF
TRBV18	.	.	TRBJ2-7	TGTGCCAGCTCACCACTCGGCGCCTCCTACGAGCAGTACTTC	CASSPLGASYEQYF
TRBV9	.	.	TRBJ1-5	TGTGCCAGCAGCGCGGTCGGGGATAGCAATCAGCCCCAGCATTTT	CASSAVGDSNQPQHF
TRBV18	once	.	TRBJ2-3	TGTGCCAGCTCACCACCTACACCATCCCGCACAGATACGCAGTATTTT	CASSPPTPSRTDTQYF
TRBV15	.	.	TRBJ1-5	TGTGCCACCAGCAGAGATGGGAATCAGCCCCAGCATTTT	CATSRDGNQPQHF
TRBV7-9	.	.	TRBJ2-5	TGTGCCAGCAGCCATAACTCTGAGGCGACGGACCTAAAGCAGTACTTC	CASSHNSEATDLKQYF
TRBV5-1	once	.	TRBJ1-1	TGCGCCAGCAGCTTGGCTCAATATAACACTGAAGCTTTCTTT	CASSLAQYNTEAFF
TRBV7-2	.	.	TRBJ2-7	TGTGCCAGCAGCCCAGGTAGGAGCTACGAGCAGTACTTC	CASSPGRSYEQYF
TRBV6-6	few	TRBD1	TRBJ1-2	TGTGCCAGCAGTACCGGGACAGGGCAGGGTGGCTACACCTTC	CASSTGTGQGGYTF
TRBV9	.	.	TRBJ1-3	TGTGCCAGCAGCGTAGTTACAGGGTTTGCAAACACCATATATTTT	CASSVVTGFANTIYF
TRBV4-1	.	.	TRBJ2-3	TGCGCCAGCAGCCAAGATATAAATACGCAGTATTTT	CASSQDINTQYF
TRBV5-6	.	TRBD2	TRBJ2-1	TGTGCCAGCAGCTTGGTAGCGGGAGGGGAGCAGTTCTTC	CASSLVAGGEQFF
TRBV29-1	.	TRBD1	TRBJ1-2	TGCAGCGTTGAAAGGACAGGGTACTATGGCTACACCTTC	CSVERTGYYGYTF
TRBV13	few	.	TRBJ2-7	TGTGCCAGCAGCATCACTCGGTCCTACGAGCAGTACTTC	CASSITRSYEQYF
TRBV7-6	once	.	TRBJ1-1	TGTGCCAGCAGCCCCCTCGACTTGAACACTGAAGCTTTCTTT	CASSPLDLNTEAFF
TRBV27	.	.	TRBJ2-2	TGTGCCAGCAGTCACCTAGATAAAGGACAAAGACCCACCGGGGAGCTGTTTTTT	CASSHLDKGQRPTGELFF
TRBV6-5	few	.	TRBJ2-7	TGTGCCATCCAAAGGGCAGGGAGGAAACACGAGCAGTACTTC	CAIQRAGRKHEQYF
TRBV5-1	.	.	TRBJ2-3	TGCGCCAGCAGCGGGGACTTCCTCACAGATACGCAGTATTTT	CASSGDFLTDTQYF
TRBV18	once	TRBD1	TRBJ2-1	TGTGCCAGCTCACCATCTCAAGGGGGCCCCTACAATGAGCAGTTCTTC	CASSPSQGGPYNEQFF
TRBV6-5	.	.	TRBJ2-7	TGTGCCAGCAGAGGGGAGGACAAGTGGTACGAGCAGTACTTC	CASRGEDKWYEQYF
TRBV7-6	once	.	TRBJ2-5	TGTGCCAGCAGCCTGGGCAAAGAGACCCAGTACTTC	CASSLGKETQYF
TRBV6-5	.	.	TRBJ1-1	TGTGCCAGCAGTTACGGGCAGACGAACACTGAAGCTTTCTTT	CASSYGQTNTEAFF
TRBV19	.	.	TRBJ1-5	TGTGCCAGTAGTGAGCAGGGGTTGGGCAATCAGCCCCAGCATTTT	CASSEQGLGNQPQHF